The 25 T cell receptor beta chains reported below all come from one sample, sequenced in a study of blood T cells in healthy people across ages. Combining a sample-barcoded 5' primer with a J-beta primer mix, a second PCR ran for about 7 to 11 cycles. TCRdb re-analysed the 5' RACE reads in MiXCR, keeping a single row per CDR3 protein. The data show about 1.4 million distinct CDR3 sequences, around 59% seen once. What was sequenced was blood. These receptors all come from a man younger than 35 in good health.

This sequence joins TRBV6-4 and TRBJ2-1, with 11 bases that match TRBD2. CDR1 is MRHNA, CDR2 SNTAGT, per germline. Germline trimming cut 8 bases from V and 4 bases from J; bases unmatched to any gene: 7. The CDR3 contains 15 residues. The CDR3 loop is CASQRTSGHYNEQFF. The DNA of the CDR3 is TGTGCCAGCCAAAGGACTAGCGGGCATTACAATGAGCAGTTCTTC.

The chain has TRBV20-1 and TRBJ2-7, with D possibly being TRBD2 (5 bases). The CDR3 runs 16 residues. CDR1 DFQATT and CDR2 SNEGSKA come from the germline V gene (reference sequence). Trimming shortened V by 0 bases and J by 3 bases, and 18 bases separated the two germline ends. Written as DNA, the CDR3 is TGCAGTGCTAGAGATTTCCTAAGAGGGAAAAACTACGAGCAGTACTTC. It is translated as CSARDFLRGKNYEQYF.

The J gene is TRBJ2-1, the V gene TRBV6-6; 8 bases align to TRBD2. J was trimmed by 9 bases and V by 2 bases; bases with no gene match: 6. In germline, CDR1 is MNHNY, CDR2 SVGAGI (reference sequence). The CDR3 covers 14 residues. The CDR3 region is CASSYGSGSGEQFF. The CDR3 coding sequence is TGTGCCAGCAGTTACGGGAGCGGGAGTGGTGAGCAGTTCTTC.

This chain links TRBV20-1 with TRBJ2-4; a weak D match, TRBD2 (6 bases). The DNA end lines up better with TRBJ2-7; the J call may be wrong. Germline lookup yields CDR1 DFQATT and CDR2 SNEGSKA (reference sequence). The length of the CDR3 is 13 residues. The CDR3 sequence is CSARGTLNYEQYF. The DNA of the CDR3 is TGCAGTGCTAGGGGGACTCTAAACTACGAGCAGTACTTC.

The genes are TRBV20-1 and TRBJ2-5; TRBD2 might be the D (6 bases). The length of the CDR3 is 17 residues. The germline CDR1 and CDR2 sequences are DFQATT and SNEGSKA (reference sequence). The V end was cut by 0 bases, the J end by 1 base, with 18 bases between. The CDR3 sequence is CSARDLKTGVGQETQYF. The CDR3 DNA follows: TGCAGTGCTAGAGATCTTAAAACGGGGGTAGGCCAAGAGACCCAGTACTTC.

The chain couples TRBV25-1 to TRBJ2-5; D possibly corresponds to TRBD1 (5 bases). The tail of the sequence fits TRBJ2-7 better, so the J call may be wrong. The length of the CDR3 is 14 residues. From germline, CDR1 is MGHDK and CDR2 SYGVNS. The DNA of the CDR3 is TGTGCCAGCAGTGCTACTCAGGGTTTCAACGAGCAGTACTTC. Amino acids: CASSATQGFNEQYF.

The chain joins TRBV4-3 to TRBJ2-3; D might be TRBD2 (7 bases). Trimming took 0 bases from V and 5 from J, leaving 18 bases between them. From germline, CDR1 is LGHNA and CDR2 YSLEER. CDR3 length: 17 residues. The CDR3 loop reads CASSQDSRGAKGDTQYF. The CDR3 nucleotides are TGCGCCAGCAGCCAAGATTCTCGGGGGGCAAAGGGAGATACGCAGTATTTT.

V is TRBV5-1 and J is TRBJ2-1; D is ambiguous. There are 12 residues in the CDR3. The germline gives CDR1 SGHRS, CDR2 YFSETQ. V was shortened by 2 bases and J by 8 bases, with 8 bases between the two germline ends. The DNA of the CDR3 is TGCGCCAGCAGCTTTAGCATTGATGAGCAGTTCTTC. Protein sequence: CASSFSIDEQFF.

The chain employs TRBV4-2 and TRBJ1-1; D is possibly TRBD1 (5 bases). CDR1 and CDR2 (germline): LGHNA, YNFKEQ. The V end was cut by 2 bases, the J end by 5 bases, with 15 bases between. The CDR3 is made up of 15 amino acids. CDR3 in amino acids: CASSQRAGSSTEAFF. In nucleotides, the CDR3 is TGTGCCAGCAGCCAACGGGCAGGGTCGTCTACTGAAGCTTTCTTT.

The CDR3: CASSTRRARFQETQYF. DNA of the CDR3: TGTGCCAGCTCTACTCGGCGGGCCCGGTTTCAAGAGACCCAGTACTTC. V usage is TRBV6-5 and J usage is TRBJ2-5, with D perhaps matching TRBD2 (5 bases). CDR1 and CDR2 from the germline V gene are MNHEY and SVGAGI. V lost 8 bases and J 2 bases, leaving 21 bases between the germline ends. This CDR3 has 16 amino acids.

The chain links TRBV5-1 to TRBJ2-5, with 8 bases matching TRBD1. CDR3 length: 15 amino acids. V was clipped by 7 bases and J by 1 base; unmatched bases: 9. Germline loops: CDR1 SGHRS, CDR2 YFSETQ. Here the CDR3 reads CASETGQGLQETQYF. CDR3 sequence (DNA): TGCGCCAGCGAAACAGGACAGGGCCTCCAAGAGACCCAGTACTTC. The full variable domain, with the rest looked up from reference TRBV5-1 and TRBJ2-5, is KAGVTQTPRYLIKTRGQQVTLSCSPISGHRSVSWYQQTPGQGLQFLFEYFSETQRNKGNFPGRFSGRQFSNSRSEMNVSTLELGDSALYLCASETGQGLQETQYFGPGTRLLVL.

The chain carries TRBV20-1 and TRBJ2-7; no clear D. The end of the DNA fits TRBJ2-4 better, so the J call may be wrong. CDR3 length equals 11 residues. Germline V gene data show CDR1 as DFQATT and CDR2 as SNEGSKA (reference sequence). The CDR3 nucleotides are TGCAGTGCTAGTAAACAAAACATTCAGTACTTC. Protein sequence: CSASKQNIQYF.

This clonotype occurred a few times. The rearrangement uses TRBV13 and TRBJ2-7; D ambiguous. Germline CDR1 is PRHDT and CDR2 is FYEKMQ (reference sequence). V lost 5 bases, J lost 2 bases, and 13 bases lay in between. This CDR3 has 14 amino acids. The CDR3 here is CASSPPDTTYEQYF. The DNA for the CDR3 is TGTGCCAGCAGCCCCCCCGACACTACCTACGAGCAGTACTTC. The full variable domain, completed using reference TRBV13 and TRBJ2-7, is AAGVIQSPRHLIKEKRETATLKCYPIPRHDTVYWYQQGPGQDPQFLISFYEKMQSDKGSIPDRFSAQQFSDYHSELNMSSLELGDSALYFCASSPPDTTYEQYFGPGTRLTVT.

The chain is built from TRBV4-3 and TRBJ2-3; TRBD2 agrees at 8 bases. Germline CDR1 and CDR2: LGHNA and YSLEER. The V segment lost 1 base and the J segment 2 bases; nucleotides outside the gene matches: 5. The CDR3 length is 16 residues. The CDR3 nucleotides are TGCGCCAGCAGCCAAGGGCGGGGGGTTCCCACAGATACGCAGTATTTT. Residues: CASSQGRGVPTDTQYF.

J is TRBJ1-6 and V is TRBV12-3 or TRBV12-4; the match to TRBD1 covers 8 bases. Germline trimming cut 3 bases from V and 10 bases from J; bases unmatched to any gene: 5. The CDR3 is made up of 14 amino acids. The CDR3 DNA is TGTGCCAGCAGTTTTCAGGGGGCAAGGTCACCCCTCCACTTT. Residues: CASSFQGARSPLHF.

The rearrangement links TRBV27 to TRBJ1-2; D is unclear. The CDR3 has 15 residues. V lost 4 bases, J lost 4 bases, and 16 bases lay in between. Germline loops: CDR1 MNHEY, CDR2 SMNVEV (reference sequence). Here the CDR3 DNA reads TGTGCCAGCAGTTCCACCCTGGGCCACCCCTATGGCTACACCTTC. Its translation is CASSSTLGHPYGYTF.

V is TRBV20-1 and J is TRBJ2-5; possibly TRBD1 for D (5 bases). The CDR3 has 13 residues. CDR1 is DFQATT, CDR2 SNEGSKA, per germline (reference sequence). Deletions cut 0 bases from V and 3 bases from J, with 8 bases between. The CDR3 spells CSARDRGKETQYF. CDR3 DNA sequence: TGCAGTGCTAGAGATAGGGGAAAAGAGACCCAGTACTTC.

The CDR3 coding sequence is TGCAGCGTTGACCGGACAGGGGGGTACAATGAGCAGTACTTC. It translates to CSVDRTGGYNEQYF. The V gene is TRBV29-1, the J gene TRBJ2-1, with 10 bases fitting TRBD1. The assigned J gene may be wrong: the sequence end matches TRBJ2-7 better. Germline V gene data show CDR1 as SQVTM and CDR2 as ANQGSEA. The CDR3 consists of 14 residues.

The rearrangement joins TRBV12-3 or TRBV12-4 to TRBJ1-6; 7 bases map to TRBD1. V lost 1 base, J lost 10 bases, and 7 bases stayed unmatched. The CDR3 is made up of 15 amino acids. Here the CDR3 reads CASSLVQGVRSPLHF. CDR3 coding DNA: TGTGCCAGCAGTTTAGTCCAGGGGGTCAGATCACCCCTCCACTTT.

The chain couples TRBV5-1 to TRBJ2-2; possibly TRBD1 for D (6 bases). From germline, CDR1 is SGHRS and CDR2 YFSETQ. This CDR3 has 18 amino acids. V was cut by 0 bases and J by 3 bases, with 18 bases left in between. CDR3 protein: CASSLVSEGDGDTGELFF. CDR3 nucleotides: TGCGCCAGCAGCTTGGTTTCCGAGGGGGACGGGGACACCGGGGAGCTGTTTTTT.

This clonotype was counted between two and nine times. The chain links TRBV12-3 or TRBV12-4 to TRBJ2-1; 15 bases align to TRBD2. Germline trimming cut 5 bases from V and 5 bases from J; bases unmatched to any gene: 7. The CDR3 sequence is 17 residues long. The CDR3 region has the DNA TGTGCCAGCAGTCTCGGGACTAGCGGGAGGATCCACAATGAGCAGTTCTTC. Protein sequence: CASSLGTSGRIHNEQFF.

The V and J genes are TRBV15 and TRBJ2-6; no clear D gene. V lost 9 bases, J lost 0 bases, and 12 bases lay in between. CDR3 size: 15 residues. CDR1 LNHNV and CDR2 YYDKDF come from the germline V gene (reference sequence). CDR3 bases: TGTGCCACTTGGGCCCGAAACTCTGGGGCCAACGTCCTGACTTTC. This sequence encodes CATWARNSGANVLTF.

This clonotype was observed once. A junction boundary mismatches the germline segment, possibly from a read error. This sequence joins TRBV4-2 and TRBJ2-7; TRBD1 aligns across 7 bases. CDR1 LGHNA and CDR2 YNFKEQ come from the germline V gene. The CDR3 has 14 residues. The CDR3 loop is CTSSRGDSDYEQYF. CDR3 DNA sequence: TGTACCAGCAGCCGAGGGGACAGCGACTACGAGCAGTACTTC.

The chain carries TRBV10-1 and TRBJ2-6, with no clear D. V lost 3 bases, J lost 0 bases, and 12 bases lay in between. The CDR3 has 17 amino acids. Germline V gene lookup returns CDR1 WNHNN and CDR2 SYGVQD (reference sequence). The CDR3 sequence: CASSEYFRSSGANVLTF. As DNA, the CDR3 is TGCGCCAGCAGTGAATACTTCCGCTCCTCTGGGGCCAACGTCCTGACTTTC.

This clonotype was counted between two and nine times. The genes are TRBV5-1 and TRBJ2-1; 7 bases are shared with TRBD2. The CDR3 sequence is 14 residues long. Germline CDR1 and CDR2: SGHRS and YFSETQ. J gave up 8 bases and V 4 bases, and 9 bases lay outside the gene matches. CDR3: CASSLSGSRDEQFF. For the CDR3, the DNA is TGCGCCAGCAGCCTTAGCGGGTCGCGCGATGAGCAGTTCTTC.